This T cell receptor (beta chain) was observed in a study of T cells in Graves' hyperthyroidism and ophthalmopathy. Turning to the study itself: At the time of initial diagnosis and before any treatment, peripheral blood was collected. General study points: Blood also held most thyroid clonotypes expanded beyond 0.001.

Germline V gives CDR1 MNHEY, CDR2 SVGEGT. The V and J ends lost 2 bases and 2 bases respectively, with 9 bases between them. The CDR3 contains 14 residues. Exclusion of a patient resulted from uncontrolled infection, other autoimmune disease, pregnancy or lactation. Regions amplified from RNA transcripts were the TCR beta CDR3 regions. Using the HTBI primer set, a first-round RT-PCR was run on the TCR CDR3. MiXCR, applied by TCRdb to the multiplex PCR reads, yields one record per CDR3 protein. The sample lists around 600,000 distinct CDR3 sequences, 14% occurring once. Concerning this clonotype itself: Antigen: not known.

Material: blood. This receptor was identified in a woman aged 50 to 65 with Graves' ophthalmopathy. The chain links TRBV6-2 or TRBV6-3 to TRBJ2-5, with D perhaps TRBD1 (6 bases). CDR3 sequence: CASSYGQYQETQYF. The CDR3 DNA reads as TGTGCCAGCAGTTACGGACAGTATCAAGAGACCCAGTACTTC.